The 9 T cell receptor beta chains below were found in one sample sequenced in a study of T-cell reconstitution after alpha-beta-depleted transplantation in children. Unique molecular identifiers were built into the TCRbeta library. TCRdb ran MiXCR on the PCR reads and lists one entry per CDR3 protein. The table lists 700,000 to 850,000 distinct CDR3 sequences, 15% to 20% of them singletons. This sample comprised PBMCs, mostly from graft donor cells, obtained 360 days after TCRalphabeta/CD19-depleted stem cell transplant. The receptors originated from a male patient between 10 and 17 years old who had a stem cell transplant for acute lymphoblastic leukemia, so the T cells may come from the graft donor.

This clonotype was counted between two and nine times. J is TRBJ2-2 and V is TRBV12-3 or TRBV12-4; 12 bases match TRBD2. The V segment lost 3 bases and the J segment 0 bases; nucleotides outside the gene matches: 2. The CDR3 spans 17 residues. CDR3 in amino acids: CASSFSSGRANTGELFF. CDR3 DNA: TGTGCCAGCAGTTTTTCTAGCGGGAGGGCGAACACCGGGGAGCTGTTTTTT.

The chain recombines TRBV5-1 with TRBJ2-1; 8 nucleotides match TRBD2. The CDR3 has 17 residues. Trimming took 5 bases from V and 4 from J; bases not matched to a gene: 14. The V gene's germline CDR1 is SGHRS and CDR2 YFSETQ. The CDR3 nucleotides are TGCGCCAGCAGTCCCGCTCTTCCAGCGGGAGCTTACAATGAGCAGTTCTTC. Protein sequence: CASSPALPAGAYNEQFF.

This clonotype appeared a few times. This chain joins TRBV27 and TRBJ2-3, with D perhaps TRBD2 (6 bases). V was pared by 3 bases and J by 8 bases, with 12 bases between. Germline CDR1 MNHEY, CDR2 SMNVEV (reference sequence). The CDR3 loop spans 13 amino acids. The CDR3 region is CASSFAGRGTQYF. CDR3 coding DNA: TGTGCCAGCAGTTTCGCGGGAAGGGGTACGCAGTATTTT.

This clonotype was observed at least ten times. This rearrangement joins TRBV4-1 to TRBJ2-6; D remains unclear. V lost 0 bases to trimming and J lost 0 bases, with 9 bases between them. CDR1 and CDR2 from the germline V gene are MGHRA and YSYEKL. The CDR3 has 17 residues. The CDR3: CASSQDVESSGANVLTF. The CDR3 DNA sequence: TGCGCCAGCAGCCAAGATGTCGAAAGCTCTGGGGCCAACGTCCTGACTTTC.

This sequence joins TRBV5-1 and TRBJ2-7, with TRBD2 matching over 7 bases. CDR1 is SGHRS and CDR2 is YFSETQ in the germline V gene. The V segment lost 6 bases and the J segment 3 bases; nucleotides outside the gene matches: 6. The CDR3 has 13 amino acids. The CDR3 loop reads CASKGLADYEQYF. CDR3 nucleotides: TGCGCCAGCAAGGGTCTAGCGGACTACGAGCAGTACTTC.

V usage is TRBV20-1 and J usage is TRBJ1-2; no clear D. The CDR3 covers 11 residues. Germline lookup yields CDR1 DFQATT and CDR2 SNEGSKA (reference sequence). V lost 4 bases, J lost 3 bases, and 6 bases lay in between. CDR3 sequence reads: CSAIDDYGYTF. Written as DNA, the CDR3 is TGCAGTGCTATAGATGACTATGGCTACACCTTC.

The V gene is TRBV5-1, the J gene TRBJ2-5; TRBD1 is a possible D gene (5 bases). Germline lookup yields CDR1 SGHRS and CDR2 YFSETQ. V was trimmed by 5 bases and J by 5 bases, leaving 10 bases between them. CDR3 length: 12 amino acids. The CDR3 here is CASRAGRETQYF. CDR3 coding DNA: TGCGCCAGCAGGGCAGGGCGCGAGACCCAGTACTTC.

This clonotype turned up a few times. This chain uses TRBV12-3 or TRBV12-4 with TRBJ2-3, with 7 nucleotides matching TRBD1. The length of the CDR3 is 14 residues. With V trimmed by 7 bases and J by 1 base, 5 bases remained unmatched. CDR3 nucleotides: TGTGCCAGCATTCCCGGACAGGGCACAGATACGCAGTATTTT. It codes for CASIPGQGTDTQYF.

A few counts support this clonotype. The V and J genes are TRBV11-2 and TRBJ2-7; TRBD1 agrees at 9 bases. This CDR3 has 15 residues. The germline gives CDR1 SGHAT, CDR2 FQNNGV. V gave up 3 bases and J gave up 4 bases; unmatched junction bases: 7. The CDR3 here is CASSFSDRGTYEQYF. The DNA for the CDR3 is TGTGCCAGCAGCTTCTCGGACAGGGGTACTTACGAGCAGTACTTC.